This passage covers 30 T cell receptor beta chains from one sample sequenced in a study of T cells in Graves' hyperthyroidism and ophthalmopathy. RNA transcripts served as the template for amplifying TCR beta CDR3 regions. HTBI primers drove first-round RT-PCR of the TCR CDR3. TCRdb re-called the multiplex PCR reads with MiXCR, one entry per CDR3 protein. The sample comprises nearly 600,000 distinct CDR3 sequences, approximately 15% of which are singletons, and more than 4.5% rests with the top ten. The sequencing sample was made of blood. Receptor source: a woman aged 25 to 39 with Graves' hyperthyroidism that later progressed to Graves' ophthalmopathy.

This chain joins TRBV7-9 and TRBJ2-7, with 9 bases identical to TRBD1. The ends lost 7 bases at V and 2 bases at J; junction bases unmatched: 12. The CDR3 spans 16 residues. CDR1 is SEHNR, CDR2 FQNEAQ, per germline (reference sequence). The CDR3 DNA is TGTGCCAGCACCTCCACACCGGGACAGGGCGCCTACGAGCAGTACTTC. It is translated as CASTSTPGQGAYEQYF.

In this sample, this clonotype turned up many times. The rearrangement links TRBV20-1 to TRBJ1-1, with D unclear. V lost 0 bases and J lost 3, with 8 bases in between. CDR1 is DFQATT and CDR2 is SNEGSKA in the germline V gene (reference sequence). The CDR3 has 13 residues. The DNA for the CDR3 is TGCAGTGCTAGAGAGGAGGGAGACACTGAAGCTTTCTTT. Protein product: CSAREEGDTEAFF.

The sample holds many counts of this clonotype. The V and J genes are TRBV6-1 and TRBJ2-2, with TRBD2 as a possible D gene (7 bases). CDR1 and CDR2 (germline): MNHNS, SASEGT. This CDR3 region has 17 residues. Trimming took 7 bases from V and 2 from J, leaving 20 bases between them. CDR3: CASTQGPSGANTGELFF. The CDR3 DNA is TGTGCCAGCACCCAGGGGCCTAGCGGAGCCAACACCGGGGAGCTGTTTTTT.

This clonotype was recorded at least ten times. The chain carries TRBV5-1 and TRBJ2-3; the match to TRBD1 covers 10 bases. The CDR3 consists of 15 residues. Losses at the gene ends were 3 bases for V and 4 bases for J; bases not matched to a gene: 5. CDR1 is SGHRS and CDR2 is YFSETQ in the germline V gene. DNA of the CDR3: TGCGCCAGCAGCTCCCAGACAGGGGGCTCAGATACGCAGTATTTT. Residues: CASSSQTGGSDTQYF.

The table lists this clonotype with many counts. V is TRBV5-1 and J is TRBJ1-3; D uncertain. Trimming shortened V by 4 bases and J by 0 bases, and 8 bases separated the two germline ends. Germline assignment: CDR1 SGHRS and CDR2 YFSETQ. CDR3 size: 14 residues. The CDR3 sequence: CASSPRDSGNTIYF. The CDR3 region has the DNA TGCGCCAGCAGCCCCCGGGACTCTGGAAACACCATATATTTT. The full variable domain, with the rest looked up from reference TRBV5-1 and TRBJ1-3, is KAGVTQTPRYLIKTRGQQVTLSCSPISGHRSVSWYQQTPGQGLQFLFEYFSETQRNKGNFPGRFSGRQFSNSRSEMNVSTLELGDSALYLCASSPRDSGNTIYFGEGSWLTVV.

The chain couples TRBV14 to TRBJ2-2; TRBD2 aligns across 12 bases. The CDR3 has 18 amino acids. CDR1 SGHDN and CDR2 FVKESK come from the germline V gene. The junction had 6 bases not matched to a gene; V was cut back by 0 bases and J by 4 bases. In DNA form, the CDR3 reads TGTGCCAGCAGCCAAGATAGACTAGCGGGAGTCGCCACCGGGGAGCTGTTTTTT. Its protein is CASSQDRLAGVATGELFF.

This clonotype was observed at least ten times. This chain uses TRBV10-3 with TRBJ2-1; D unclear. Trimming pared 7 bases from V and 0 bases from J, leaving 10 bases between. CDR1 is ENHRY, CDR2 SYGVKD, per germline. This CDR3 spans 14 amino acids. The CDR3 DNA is TGTGCCATCACCGACACTCCCTCCTACAATGAGCAGTTCTTC. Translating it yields CAITDTPSYNEQFF.

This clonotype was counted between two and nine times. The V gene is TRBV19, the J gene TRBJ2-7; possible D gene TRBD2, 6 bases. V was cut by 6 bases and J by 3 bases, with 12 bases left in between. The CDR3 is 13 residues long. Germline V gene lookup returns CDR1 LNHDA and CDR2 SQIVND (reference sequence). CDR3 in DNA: TGTGCCAGTAGCCCGGGGGACTTCTACGAGCAGTACTTC. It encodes CASSPGDFYEQYF.

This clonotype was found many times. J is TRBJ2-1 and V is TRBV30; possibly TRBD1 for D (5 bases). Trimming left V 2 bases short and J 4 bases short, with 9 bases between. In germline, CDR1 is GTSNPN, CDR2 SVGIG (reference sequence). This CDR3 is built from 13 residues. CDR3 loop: CAWSLDMYNEQFF. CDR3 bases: TGTGCCTGGAGTCTGGACATGTACAATGAGCAGTTCTTC.

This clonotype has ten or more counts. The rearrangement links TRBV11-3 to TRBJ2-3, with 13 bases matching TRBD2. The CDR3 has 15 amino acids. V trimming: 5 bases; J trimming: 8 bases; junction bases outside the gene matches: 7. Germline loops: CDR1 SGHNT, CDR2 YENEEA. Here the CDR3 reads CASSPGLAGDVTQYF. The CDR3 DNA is TGTGCCAGCAGCCCCGGACTAGCGGGAGATGTTACGCAGTATTTT.

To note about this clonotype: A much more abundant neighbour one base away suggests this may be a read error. For the CDR3, the DNA is TGTGCCAGCAGCTCCGTCCGGGGGGCGGGTACTGGCTACAATGAGCAGTTCTTC. It encodes CASSSVRGAGTGYNEQFF. The V call is TRBV11-2, the J call TRBJ2-1; TRBD2 is a possible D gene (7 bases). Trimming took off 4 bases at V and 3 bases at J, with 22 bases between the two ends. The CDR3 loop spans 18 amino acids. Looked up from germline, CDR1 is SGHAT and CDR2 is FQNNGV.

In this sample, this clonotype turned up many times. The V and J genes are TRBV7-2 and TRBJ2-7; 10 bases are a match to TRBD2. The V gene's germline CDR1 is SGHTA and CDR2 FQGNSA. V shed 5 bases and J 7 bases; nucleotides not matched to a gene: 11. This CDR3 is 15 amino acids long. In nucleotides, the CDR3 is TGTGCCAGCAGCCCCGAAGCGGGAGGGCCTCGGGAGCAGTACTTC. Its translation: CASSPEAGGPREQYF.

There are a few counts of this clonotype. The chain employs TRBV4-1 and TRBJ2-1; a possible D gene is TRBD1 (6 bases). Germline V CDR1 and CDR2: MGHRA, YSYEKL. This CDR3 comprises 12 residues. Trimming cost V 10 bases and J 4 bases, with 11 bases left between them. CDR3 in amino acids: CATGGQYNEQFF. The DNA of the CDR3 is TGCGCCACCGGTGGACAGTACAATGAGCAGTTCTTC.

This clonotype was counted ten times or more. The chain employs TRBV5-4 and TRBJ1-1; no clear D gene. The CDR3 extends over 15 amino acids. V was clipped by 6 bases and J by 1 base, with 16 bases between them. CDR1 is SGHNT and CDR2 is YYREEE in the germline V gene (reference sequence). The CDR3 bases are TGTGCCAGCAACGGTGGGAGTTTCCCGAACACTGAAGCTTTCTTT. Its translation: CASNGGSFPNTEAFF.

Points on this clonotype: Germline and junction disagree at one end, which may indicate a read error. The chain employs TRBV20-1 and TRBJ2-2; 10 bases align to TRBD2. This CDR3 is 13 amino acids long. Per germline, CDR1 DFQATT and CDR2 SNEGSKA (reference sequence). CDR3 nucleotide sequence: TGCAGTGCCCTAGCGGGAGATGCCGGGGAGCTGGTTTTT. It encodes CSALAGDAGELVF.

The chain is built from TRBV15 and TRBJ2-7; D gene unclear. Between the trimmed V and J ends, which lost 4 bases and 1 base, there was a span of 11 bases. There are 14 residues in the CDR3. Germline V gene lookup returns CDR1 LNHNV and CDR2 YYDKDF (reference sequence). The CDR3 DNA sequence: TGTGCCACCAGCACTTATGACTCATCCTACGAGCAGTACTTC. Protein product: CATSTYDSSYEQYF.

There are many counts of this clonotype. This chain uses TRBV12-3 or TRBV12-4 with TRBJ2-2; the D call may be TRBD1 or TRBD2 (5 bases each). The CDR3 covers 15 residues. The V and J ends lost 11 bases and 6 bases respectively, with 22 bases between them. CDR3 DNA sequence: TGTGCCGCCACGAGGGGAGCTATAATGGCCGGGGAGCTGTTTTTT. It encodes CAATRGAIMAGELFF.

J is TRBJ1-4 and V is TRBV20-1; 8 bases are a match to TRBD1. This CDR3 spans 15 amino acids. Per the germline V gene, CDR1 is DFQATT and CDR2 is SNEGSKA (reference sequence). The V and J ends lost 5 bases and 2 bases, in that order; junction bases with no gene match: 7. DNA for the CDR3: TGCAGTGCTGTCCAGGGGGCTGGGACTAATGAAAAACTGTTTTTT. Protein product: CSAVQGAGTNEKLFF.

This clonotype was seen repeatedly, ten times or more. CDR3 nucleotides: TGTGCCAGCAGCTTGGAAATATCGGGCCTAGGAGCTTTCTTT. Translation gives CASSLEISGLGAFF. This chain uses TRBV5-6 with TRBJ1-1, with unresolved D. Germline CDR1 SGHDT, CDR2 YYEEEE. The CDR3 is made up of 14 amino acids. Trimming stripped 0 bases from V and 10 bases from J, with 16 bases between. The variable domain in full, with the rest retrieved from reference TRBV5-6 and TRBJ1-1, is DAGVTQSPTHLIKTRGQQVTLRCSPKSGHDTVSWYQQALGQGPQFIFQYYEEEERQRGNFPDRFSGHQFPNYSSELNVNALLLGDSALYLCASSLEISGLGAFFGQGTRLTVV.

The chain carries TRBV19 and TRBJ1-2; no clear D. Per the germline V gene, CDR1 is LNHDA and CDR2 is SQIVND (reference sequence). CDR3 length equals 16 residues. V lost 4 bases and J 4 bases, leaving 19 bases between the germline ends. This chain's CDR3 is CASSTLGGPSSYGYTF. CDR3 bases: TGTGCCAGTAGTACCCTGGGTGGGCCGTCTAGCTATGGCTACACCTTC.

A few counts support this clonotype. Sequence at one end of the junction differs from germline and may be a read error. The CDR3 protein is CACSLTGVPGNEQFF. Here the CDR3 DNA reads TGTGCCTGCAGCTTAACAGGGGTGCCCGGCAATGAGCAGTTCTTC. The chain combines TRBV7-3 with TRBJ2-1; 7 bases map to TRBD1. CDR3 length: 15 residues. Germline assignment: CDR1 SGHTA and CDR2 FQGTGA.

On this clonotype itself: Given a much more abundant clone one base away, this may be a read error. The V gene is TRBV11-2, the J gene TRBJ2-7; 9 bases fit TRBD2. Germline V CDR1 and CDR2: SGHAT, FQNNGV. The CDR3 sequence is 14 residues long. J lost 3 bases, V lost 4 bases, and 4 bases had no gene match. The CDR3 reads CASSSGLAYYEQYF. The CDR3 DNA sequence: TGTGCCAGCAGCTCCGGACTAGCGTACTACGAGCAGTACTTC.

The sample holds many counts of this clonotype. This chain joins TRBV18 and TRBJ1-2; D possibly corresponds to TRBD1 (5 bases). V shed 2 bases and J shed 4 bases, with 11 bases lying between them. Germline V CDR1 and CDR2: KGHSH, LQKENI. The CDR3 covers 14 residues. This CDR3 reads CASSPGTEFYGYTF. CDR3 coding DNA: TGTGCCAGCTCACCAGGGACGGAATTCTATGGCTACACCTTC. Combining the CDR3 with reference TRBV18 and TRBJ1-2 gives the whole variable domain NAGVMQNPRHLVRRRGQEARLRCSPMKGHSHVYWYRQLPEEGLKFMVYLQKENIIDESGMPKERFSAEFPKEGPSILRIQQVVRGDSAAYFCASSPGTEFYGYTFGSGTRLTVV.

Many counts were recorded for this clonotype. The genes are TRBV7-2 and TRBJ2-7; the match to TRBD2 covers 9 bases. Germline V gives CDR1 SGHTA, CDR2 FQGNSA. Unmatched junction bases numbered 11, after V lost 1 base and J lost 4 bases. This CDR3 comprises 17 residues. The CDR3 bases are TGTGCCAGCAGCTTAGGACCCCTGAGCGGGAGGAGTTACGAGCAGTACTTC. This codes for CASSLGPLSGRSYEQYF.

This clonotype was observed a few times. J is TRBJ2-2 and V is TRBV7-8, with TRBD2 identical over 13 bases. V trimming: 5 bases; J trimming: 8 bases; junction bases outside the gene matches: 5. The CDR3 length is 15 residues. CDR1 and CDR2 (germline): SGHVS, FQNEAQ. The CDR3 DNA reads TGTGCCAGCAGCAGACTAGCGGGAGGACGGGGGGAGCTGTTTTTT. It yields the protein CASSRLAGGRGELFF.

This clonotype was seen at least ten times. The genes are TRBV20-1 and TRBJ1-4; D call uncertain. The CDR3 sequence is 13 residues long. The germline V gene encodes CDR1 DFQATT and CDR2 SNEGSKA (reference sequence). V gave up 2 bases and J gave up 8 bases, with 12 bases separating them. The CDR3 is CSARRQVIEKLFF. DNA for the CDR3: TGCAGTGCTAGAAGGCAGGTCATCGAAAAACTGTTTTTT.

CDR3 in amino acids: CASSKDRGLVNQPQHF. The CDR3 DNA reads TGTGCCAGTAGTAAGGACAGGGGGCTAGTCAATCAGCCCCAGCATTTT. V and J are TRBV19 and TRBJ1-5; 11 bases agree with TRBD1. Germline V lookup: CDR1 LNHDA, CDR2 SQIVND (reference sequence). V shed 4 bases and J 3 bases; nucleotides not matched to a gene: 5. The CDR3 runs to 16 residues.

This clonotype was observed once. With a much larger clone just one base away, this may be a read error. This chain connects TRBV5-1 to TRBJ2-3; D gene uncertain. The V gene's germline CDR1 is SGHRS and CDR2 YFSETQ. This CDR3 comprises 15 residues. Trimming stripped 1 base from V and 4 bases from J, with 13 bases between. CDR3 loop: CASSLHTLSADTQYF. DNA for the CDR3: TGCGCCAGCAGCTTGCACACCCTCAGCGCAGATACGCAGTATTTT.

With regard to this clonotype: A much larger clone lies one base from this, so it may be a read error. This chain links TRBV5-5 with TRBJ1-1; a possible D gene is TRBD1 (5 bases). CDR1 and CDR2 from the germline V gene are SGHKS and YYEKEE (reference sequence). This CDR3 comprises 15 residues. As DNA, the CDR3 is TGTGCCGGCAGCTTGGAGGACATATTCAACACTGAAGCTTTCTTT. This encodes CAGSLEDIFNTEAFF.

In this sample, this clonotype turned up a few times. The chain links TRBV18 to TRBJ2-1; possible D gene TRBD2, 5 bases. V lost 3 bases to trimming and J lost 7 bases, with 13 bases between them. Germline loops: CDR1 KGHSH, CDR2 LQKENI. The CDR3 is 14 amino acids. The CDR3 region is CASSPEVSVNEQFF. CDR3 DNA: TGTGCCAGCTCACCGGAGGTGAGCGTGAATGAGCAGTTCTTC.